Reported below is one TCR beta chain. What it recognizes is unknown. The CDR3 has 16 residues. Germline loops: CDR1 SGHVS, CDR2 FQNEAQ. V shed 2 bases and J 7 bases; nucleotides not matched to a gene: 10. The data were taken from a study of graft-versus-host responses after intestinal transplantation. The method was immunoSEQ multiplex PCR; TCRdb's version includes in-frame clones alone and lacks a portion of them. Of 150,000 or so clones in the sample, 80% to 95% are singletons; the top ten hold roughly 0.19%. The rearrangement links TRBV7-8 to TRBJ2-7, with 11 bases aligning to TRBD2. Sequences were derived from unstimulated CD4+ T cells sorted from spleen or lymph node cells, sampled before intestinal transplant. The TCR comes from a human donor who received an intestinal transplant. DNA for the CDR3: TGTGCCAGCAGCTTACCTGGGACTAGCGGAGGGCGGGAGCAGTACTTC. Its protein product is CASSLPGTSGGREQYF.